This T cell receptor (beta chain) was sequenced during a study of blood T cells in healthy people across ages. Study observations and caveats: Both higher diversity and more naive CD4+ cells marked long-lived donors when set against aged donors.

Comment on this clonotype: Its antigen remains unknown.

Germline V lookup: CDR1 LGHDT, CDR2 YNNKEL (reference sequence). The CDR3 is made up of 15 amino acids. With 5 bases clipped from V and 0 bases from J, the junction kept 4 bases outside the gene matches. The authors ran a second PCR of 7 to 11 cycles using a sample-barcoded 5' primer and a J-beta primer mix. TCRdb ran MiXCR on the 5' RACE reads and lists one entry per CDR3 protein. The sample gives roughly 1.9 million distinct CDR3 sequences, roughly two fifths of which show up once; 23% is in the top ten. The chain links TRBV3-1 to TRBJ2-7; 10 nucleotides align to TRBD2. The specimen was blood. This clonotype was sampled from a human donor in good health. This CDR3 reads CASSGGLAASYEQYF. In nucleotides, the CDR3 is TGTGCCAGCAGCGGAGGACTAGCGGCCTCCTACGAGCAGTACTTC.